Listed here is a single T cell receptor (beta chain). Its specificity is unknown. Different DNA sequences within this sample yield the same CDR3. The source of the sample is a study of cytomegalovirus exposure and HLA in healthy donors. Whole-study findings and limits: The study recorded fewer than 200 TCR beta chains that were cytomegalovirus-associated.

With 60 Vbeta and 13 Jbeta primers, the PCR was carried out. Only in-frame clones appear in the TCRdb table, and some are missing; sequencing was by immunoSEQ multiplex PCR. This repertoire shows roughly 190,000 clones, about 77% found once; its top ten account for approximately 2.1%. The CDR3 runs 15 residues. Germline-derived CDR1 and CDR2 are SNHLY and FYNNEI. With 5 bases clipped from V and 3 bases from J, the junction kept 5 bases outside the gene matches. The gene calls are TRBV2 and TRBJ1-4, with 8 bases aligning to TRBD1. The receptor was derived from a woman in her thirties in good health and CMV-seropositive. The specimen sequenced was PBMCs. This CDR3 is CASSLTGVPNEKLFF. In DNA, the CDR3 is TGTGCCAGCAGTCTGACAGGGGTGCCTAATGAAAAACTGTTTTTT.